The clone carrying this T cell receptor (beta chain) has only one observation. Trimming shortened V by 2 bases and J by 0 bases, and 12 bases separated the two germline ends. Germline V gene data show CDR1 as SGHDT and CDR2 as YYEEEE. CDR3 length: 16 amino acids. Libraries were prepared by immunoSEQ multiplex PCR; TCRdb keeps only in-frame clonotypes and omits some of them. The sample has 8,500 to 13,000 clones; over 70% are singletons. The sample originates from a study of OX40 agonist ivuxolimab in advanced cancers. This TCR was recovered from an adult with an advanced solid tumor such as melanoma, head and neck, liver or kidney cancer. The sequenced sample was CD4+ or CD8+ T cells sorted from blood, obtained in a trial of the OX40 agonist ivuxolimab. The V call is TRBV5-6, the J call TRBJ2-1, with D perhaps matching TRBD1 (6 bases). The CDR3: CASSLPTGSSYNEQFF. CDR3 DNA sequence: TGTGCCAGCAGCTTACCTACAGGGAGCTCCTACAATGAGCAGTTCTTC.